This paragraph reports one T cell receptor (beta chain). Its specificity is unknown. This record comes from a study of shared clonotypes between healthy human individuals. Background on the study: The cohort comprised a couple of women and a few men. Their ages spanned 18 to 49 years. Study results and caveats: Only a few donors were included, so the genetic and exposure-history diversity represented was limited.

Trimming pared 3 bases from V and 7 bases from J, leaving 18 bases between. This CDR3 comprises 16 residues. Germline V lookup: CDR1 KGHSH, CDR2 LQKENI. Generated by immunoSEQ multiplex PCR, the TCRdb table keeps only in-frame clones and is missing some. The sample yields nearly 1,000,000 clones, 70% to 85% seen once. This TCR derives from a man in his late teens or twenties in good health. The specimen sequenced was memory CD4+ T cells sorted from blood. Subset in this sample: CD45RA-negative fraction. The rearrangement links TRBV18 to TRBJ1-4; no clear D gene. The DNA of the CDR3 is TGTGCCAGCTCACCCCTCGTCCCTGAGTCGAGTGAAAAACTGTTTTTT. This gives the protein CASSPLVPESSEKLFF.